Below, 26 T cell receptor beta chains from the same sample are listed, as sequenced in a study of OX40 agonist ivuxolimab in advanced cancers. The protocol used for the library was the immunoSEQ multiplex PCR assay. The immuneACCESS repertoire file appears here via TCRdb, limited to in-frame rearrangements. These files lack a portion of the clones; in checked studies, under half of the deficit traces to unresolved V genes, and the cause of the others is not known. This sample gives some 100,000 clones in total; roughly 90% of them show up just once. The leading ten clones occupy 0.79% of the sample. The specimen was CD4+ or CD8+ T cells sorted from blood, collected in a trial of the OX40 agonist ivuxolimab. The receptor source for this set is an adult with an advanced solid tumor such as melanoma, head and neck, liver or kidney cancer.

The chain links TRBV6-1 to TRBJ1-1; 11 bases align to TRBD1. J was trimmed by 7 bases and V by 4 bases; bases with no gene match: 8. Germline V gene sequence: CDR1 MNHNS, CDR2 SASEGT. This CDR3 has 15 amino acids. The CDR3 DNA reads TGTGCCAGCAGTGCCCCGGACAGGGGGCAGATTGAAGCTTTCTTT. Its protein product is CASSAPDRGQIEAFF.

V gene TRBV19 combines with J gene TRBJ1-6; D call uncertain. From germline, CDR1 is LNHDA and CDR2 SQIVND (reference sequence). Trimming pared 8 bases from V and 10 bases from J, leaving 12 bases between. This CDR3 comprises 12 residues. This CDR3 is CASANLGSPLHF. CDR3 bases: TGTGCCAGTGCGAACCTAGGCTCACCCCTCCACTTT.

The genes are TRBV5-1 and TRBJ1-1, with D possibly being TRBD1 (5 bases). The CDR3 runs 19 residues. Trimming pared 4 bases from V and 5 bases from J, leaving 30 bases between. Germline V gene lookup returns CDR1 SGHRS and CDR2 YFSETQ. CDR3: CASSPRPTGVDAKGTEAFF. CDR3 in DNA: TGCGCCAGCAGCCCCCGGCCCACAGGAGTAGATGCCAAGGGTACTGAAGCTTTCTTT.

This chain links TRBV7-6 with TRBJ2-1, with unresolved D. This CDR3 comprises 13 residues. V shed 1 base and J shed 2 bases, with 3 bases lying between them. Germline V lookup: CDR1 SGHVS, CDR2 FNYEAQ. The CDR3 spells CASSLVPYNEQFF. The CDR3 nucleotides are TGTGCCAGCAGCTTAGTTCCCTACAATGAGCAGTTCTTC.

This chain links TRBV28 with TRBJ2-7; the D gene is possibly TRBD1 (6 bases). CDR3 length: 14 residues. Germline loops: CDR1 MDHEN, CDR2 SYDVKM. The V end was cut by 5 bases, the J end by 2 bases, with 13 bases between. CDR3 residues: CASSHGTLAYEQYF. CDR3 bases: TGTGCCAGCAGTCACGGGACACTCGCCTACGAGCAGTACTTC.

V gene TRBV9 combines with J gene TRBJ2-1; TRBD2 might be the D (6 bases). Trimming left V 0 bases short and J 2 bases short, with 9 bases between. The length of the CDR3 is 15 residues. The germline V gene has CDR1 SGDLS and CDR2 YYNGEE. The CDR3 region is CASSVVGGPYNEQFF. In DNA form, the CDR3 reads TGTGCCAGCAGCGTAGTCGGGGGACCCTACAATGAGCAGTTCTTC.

This clone was recorded only once. This chain connects TRBV5-5 to TRBJ2-4; D may be TRBD2 (5 bases). The length of the CDR3 is 15 residues. Trimming stripped 0 bases from V and 2 bases from J, with 9 bases between. Per the germline V gene, CDR1 is SGHKS and CDR2 is YYEKEE (reference sequence). The CDR3 DNA follows: TGTGCCAGCAGCTTGGTTGAGGGTTCCAAAAACATTCAGTACTTC. Its translation: CASSLVEGSKNIQYF. The variable domain in full, with the rest retrieved from reference TRBV5-5 and TRBJ2-4, is DAGVTQSPTHLIKTRGQQVTLRCSPISGHKSVSWYQQVLGQGPQFIFQYYEKEERGRGNFPDRFSARQFPNYSSELNVNALLLGDSALYLCASSLVEGSKNIQYFGAGTRLSVL.

The chain has TRBV5-1 and TRBJ2-2, with D possibly being TRBD1 or TRBD2 (5 bases each). The CDR3 is 15 residues long. Germline V gives CDR1 SGHRS, CDR2 YFSETQ. Trimming stripped 2 bases from V and 6 bases from J, with 14 bases between. CDR3 nucleotides: TGCGCCAGCAGCTTCGGGGCAGCTGGGGCCGGGGAGCTGTTTTTT. This sequence encodes CASSFGAAGAGELFF.

This chain uses TRBV5-6 with TRBJ2-7, with 9 bases lining up with TRBD1. Germline loops: CDR1 SGHDT, CDR2 YYEEEE. The CDR3 is made up of 16 amino acids. V trimming: 1 base; J trimming: 4 bases; junction bases outside the gene matches: 9. The CDR3 nucleotides read TGTGCCAGCAGCTTGACCGGGACAGGGAGTCAATACGAGCAGTACTTC. It yields the protein CASSLTGTGSQYEQYF.

Regarding this clone: The junction departs from germline at one end; a sequencing error may be responsible. The rearrangement links TRBV7-7 to TRBJ1-3, with no clear D. CDR1 and CDR2 (germline): SSHAT, FNYEAQ (reference sequence). The CDR3 is 16 residues long. The chain's CDR3 is CASSPSVVLSGNTIYF. CDR3 in DNA: TGTGCTAGCAGTCCCTCGGTGGTTCTCTCTGGAAACACCATATATTTT.

This clone was detected a few times. The genes are TRBV30 and TRBJ1-1; possibly TRBD1 for D (5 bases). V was cut by 4 bases and J by 1 base, with 13 bases left in between. Germline values: CDR1 GTSNPN, CDR2 SVGIG (reference sequence). This CDR3 is built from 14 residues. Written as DNA, the CDR3 is TGTGCCTGGACAGGGAAGGGGACGAACACTGAAGCTTTCTTT. It specifies CAWTGKGTNTEAFF.

The rearrangement uses TRBV18 and TRBJ2-7; 9 nucleotides match TRBD2. Germline assignment: CDR1 KGHSH and CDR2 LQKENI. V dropped 2 bases and J dropped 2; count of bases not matched to a gene: 1. The CDR3 consists of 14 residues. The DNA of the CDR3 is TGTGCCAGCTCACCAGGCGGGGGGGCCTACGAGCAGTACTTC. As protein: CASSPGGGAYEQYF.

The J gene is TRBJ2-5, the V gene TRBV6-1; a possible D gene is TRBD2 (6 bases). Germline V gives CDR1 MNHNS, CDR2 SASEGT. The V end lost 2 bases, the J end lost 2 bases, and 9 bases lay between the germline ends. The CDR3 contains 14 residues. The CDR3 loop reads CASSESGGQETQYF. The CDR3 DNA is TGTGCCAGCAGTGAATCCGGAGGGCAAGAGACCCAGTACTTC.

This clone has just one count. The chain links TRBV29-1 to TRBJ2-7; D is possibly TRBD2 (5 bases). V lost 4 bases and J 2 bases, leaving 6 bases between the germline ends. This CDR3 contains 11 residues. Germline V gives CDR1 SQVTM, CDR2 ANQGSEA. The CDR3 nucleotides are TGCAGCGTTGGGGAGACCTACGAGCAGTACTTC. This translates into CSVGETYEQYF.

Comments on this clone: This sample includes further DNA sequences coding for the same CDR3. The chain is built from TRBV28 and TRBJ2-5; unclear D gene. Trimming took off 1 base at V and 2 bases at J, with 2 bases between the two ends. The CDR3 runs to 12 residues. Germline V gene data show CDR1 as MDHEN and CDR2 as SYDVKM. The CDR3 region is CASSLFQETQYF. The CDR3 DNA sequence: TGTGCCAGCAGTTTATTTCAAGAGACCCAGTACTTC.

This sequence joins TRBV27 and TRBJ1-2; a possible D gene is TRBD1 (6 bases). This CDR3 region has 16 residues. Deletions cut 6 bases from V and 8 bases from J, with 25 bases between. Per germline, CDR1 MNHEY and CDR2 SMNVEV (reference sequence). This chain's CDR3 is CASRMRPGGLGPGYTF. The CDR3 DNA reads as TGTGCCAGCAGAATGCGCCCCGGGGGGCTCGGTCCAGGCTACACCTTC.

The DNA of the CDR3 is TGTGCCAGCAGCGCGGACAGACGAATAAATAACTATGGCTACACCTTC. The encoded protein is CASSADRRINNYGYTF. The rearrangement joins TRBV9 to TRBJ1-2, with D perhaps TRBD1 (6 bases). The CDR3 contains 16 residues. CDR1 and CDR2 from the germline V gene are SGDLS and YYNGEE. Between the trimmed V and J ends, which lost 3 bases and 1 base, there was a span of 16 bases.

The chain combines TRBV28 with TRBJ2-5; no clear D. V was shortened by 3 bases and J by 10 bases, with 12 bases between the two germline ends. The V gene's germline CDR1 is MDHEN and CDR2 SYDVKM. CDR3 length equals 12 residues. This CDR3 reads CASSFNGPSQYF. The CDR3, as DNA: TGTGCCAGCAGTTTCAATGGGCCTAGCCAGTACTTC.

V is TRBV27 and J is TRBJ2-1; D perhaps matches TRBD2 (6 bases). The V end was cut by 8 bases, the J end by 9 bases, with 17 bases between. The length of the CDR3 is 13 residues. Germline V CDR1 and CDR2: MNHEY, SMNVEV (reference sequence). The CDR3 region is CASATGEMGEQFF. CDR3 sequence (DNA): TGTGCCAGCGCGACGGGAGAGATGGGTGAGCAGTTCTTC.

This CDR3 reads CASSPRQNWNTEAFF. The CDR3 DNA reads TGTGCCAGCAGTCCGAGACAGAACTGGAACACTGAAGCTTTCTTT. J is TRBJ1-1 and V is TRBV28; maybe TRBD1 (5 bases). CDR1 MDHEN and CDR2 SYDVKM come from the germline V gene. The CDR3 is 15 residues long. The V gene lost 5 bases and the J gene lost 1 base, with 14 bases spanning the gap.

The genes are TRBV4-3 and TRBJ2-3; D is ambiguous. CDR3 length equals 13 residues. V was clipped by 5 bases and J by 4 bases, with 10 bases between them. Looked up from germline, CDR1 is LGHNA and CDR2 is YSLEER. As DNA, the CDR3 is TGCGCCAGCAGCAAGAAGGGCGCAGATACGCAGTATTTT. Its protein is CASSKKGADTQYF.

The sample holds one count of this clone. V and J are TRBV18 and TRBJ1-5; 9 bases align to TRBD1. This CDR3 contains 16 residues. Per germline, CDR1 KGHSH and CDR2 LQKENI. Unmatched junction bases numbered 6, after V lost 5 bases and J lost 1 base. This CDR3 is CASSSGTGSSNQPQHF. For the CDR3, the DNA is TGTGCCAGCTCATCAGGGACAGGGAGCAGCAATCAGCCCCAGCATTTT.

V is TRBV6-6 and J is TRBJ1-4, with a possible D match to TRBD1 (5 bases). Trimming stripped 8 bases from V and 8 bases from J, with 9 bases between. The CDR3 contains 11 residues. Germline V lookup: CDR1 MNHNY, CDR2 SVGAGI (reference sequence). The CDR3 DNA is TGTGCCAGCCAGGGCCGGGAAAAACTGTTTTTT. Protein: CASQGREKLFF.

The V gene is TRBV30, the J gene TRBJ1-4, with TRBD1 as a possible D gene (5 bases). This CDR3 spans 14 amino acids. The germline V gene encodes CDR1 GTSNPN and CDR2 SVGIG (reference sequence). Deletions cut 0 bases from V and 5 bases from J, with 10 bases between. CDR3 in amino acids: CAWSVVAGNEKLFF. CDR3 nucleotide sequence: TGTGCCTGGAGTGTTGTGGCAGGGAATGAAAAACTGTTTTTT.

The rearrangement joins TRBV28 to TRBJ2-3; 10 nucleotides match TRBD2. Germline V gene sequence: CDR1 MDHEN, CDR2 SYDVKM. V lost 2 bases to trimming and J lost 0 bases; unmatched junction nucleotides: 8. The CDR3 is made up of 18 amino acids. CDR3 protein: CASSLRRSSGGSTDTQYF. The DNA for the CDR3 is TGTGCCAGCAGTTTACGGCGATCTAGCGGGGGCAGCACAGATACGCAGTATTTT.

V usage is TRBV18 and J usage is TRBJ1-1, with a possible D match to TRBD1 (5 bases). Germline V gives CDR1 KGHSH, CDR2 LQKENI. The germline V and J ends were trimmed by 8 bases and 6 bases, with 10 bases remaining between them. This CDR3 spans 11 amino acids. The CDR3 reads CASPPGAEAFF. DNA of the CDR3: TGTGCCAGCCCCCCGGGGGCTGAAGCTTTCTTT.